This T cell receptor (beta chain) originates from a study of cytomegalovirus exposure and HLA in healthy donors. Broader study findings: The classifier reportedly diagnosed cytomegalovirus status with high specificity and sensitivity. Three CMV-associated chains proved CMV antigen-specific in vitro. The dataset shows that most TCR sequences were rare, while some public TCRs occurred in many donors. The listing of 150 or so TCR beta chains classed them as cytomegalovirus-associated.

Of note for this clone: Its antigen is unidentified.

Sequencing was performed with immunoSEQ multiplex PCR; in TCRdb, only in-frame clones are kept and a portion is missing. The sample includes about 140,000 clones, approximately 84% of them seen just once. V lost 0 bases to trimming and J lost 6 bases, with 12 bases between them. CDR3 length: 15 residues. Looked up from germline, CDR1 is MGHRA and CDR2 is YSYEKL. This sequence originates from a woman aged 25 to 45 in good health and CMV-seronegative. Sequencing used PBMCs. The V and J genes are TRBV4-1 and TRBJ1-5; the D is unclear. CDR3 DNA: TGCGCCAGCAGCCAAGACGAGCTGCGGGGTCAGCCCCAGCATTTT. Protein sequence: CASSQDELRGQPQHF.